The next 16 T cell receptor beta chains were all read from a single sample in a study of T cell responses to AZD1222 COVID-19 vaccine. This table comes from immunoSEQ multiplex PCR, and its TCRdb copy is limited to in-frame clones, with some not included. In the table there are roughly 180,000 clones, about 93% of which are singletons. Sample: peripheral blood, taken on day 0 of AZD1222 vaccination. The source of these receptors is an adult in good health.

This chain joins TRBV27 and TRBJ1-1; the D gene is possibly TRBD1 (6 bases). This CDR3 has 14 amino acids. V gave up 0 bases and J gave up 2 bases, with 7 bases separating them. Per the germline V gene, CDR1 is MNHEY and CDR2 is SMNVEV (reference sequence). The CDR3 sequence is CASSLSGTNTEAFF. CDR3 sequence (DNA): TGTGCCAGCAGTTTATCGGGGACAAACACTGAAGCTTTCTTT.

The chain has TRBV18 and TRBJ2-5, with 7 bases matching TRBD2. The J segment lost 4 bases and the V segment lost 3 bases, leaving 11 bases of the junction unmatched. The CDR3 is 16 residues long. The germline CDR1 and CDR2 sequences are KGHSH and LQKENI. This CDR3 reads CASSPFLAGEGETQYF. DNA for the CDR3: TGTGCCAGCTCACCGTTTCTTGCGGGAGAGGGAGAGACCCAGTACTTC.

The CDR3 loop reads CATSRGRGTNYGYTF. DNA for the CDR3: TGTGCCACCAGCAGAGGAAGGGGGACCAACTATGGCTACACCTTC. The rearrangement links TRBV15 to TRBJ1-2; possible D gene TRBD1, 6 bases. V lost 1 base and J 2 bases, leaving 11 bases between the germline ends. The CDR3 loop spans 15 amino acids. From germline, CDR1 is LNHNV and CDR2 YYDKDF (reference sequence).

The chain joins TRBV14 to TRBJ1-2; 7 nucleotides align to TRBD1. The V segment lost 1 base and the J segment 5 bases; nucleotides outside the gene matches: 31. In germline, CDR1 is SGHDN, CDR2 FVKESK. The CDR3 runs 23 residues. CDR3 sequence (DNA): TGTGCCAGCAGCCAAGCCTGGGCTCCAGGGGGGCCAAGGGTACTCGAATCCCGATATGGCTACACCTTC. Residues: CASSQAWAPGGPRVLESRYGYTF.

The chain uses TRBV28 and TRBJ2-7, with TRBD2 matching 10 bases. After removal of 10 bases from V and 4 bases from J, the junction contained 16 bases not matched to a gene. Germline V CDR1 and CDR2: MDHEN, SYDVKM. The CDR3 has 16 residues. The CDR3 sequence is CAISEASGSKRYEQYF. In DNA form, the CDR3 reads TGTGCCATTTCAGAGGCTAGCGGGAGCAAGAGATACGAGCAGTACTTC.

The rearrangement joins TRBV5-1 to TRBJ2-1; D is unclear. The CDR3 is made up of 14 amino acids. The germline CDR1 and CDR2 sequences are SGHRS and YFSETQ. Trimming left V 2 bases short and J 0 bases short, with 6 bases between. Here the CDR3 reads CASSFVSSYNEQFF. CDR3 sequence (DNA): TGCGCCAGCAGCTTTGTCAGCTCCTACAATGAGCAGTTCTTC.

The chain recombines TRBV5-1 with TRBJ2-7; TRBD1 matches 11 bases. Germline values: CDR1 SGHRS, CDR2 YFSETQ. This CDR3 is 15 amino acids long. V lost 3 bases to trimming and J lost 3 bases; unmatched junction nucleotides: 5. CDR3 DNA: TGCGCCAGCAGCTCGTCCGGGACAGGGGGCTACGAGCAGTACTTC. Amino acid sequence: CASSSSGTGGYEQYF.

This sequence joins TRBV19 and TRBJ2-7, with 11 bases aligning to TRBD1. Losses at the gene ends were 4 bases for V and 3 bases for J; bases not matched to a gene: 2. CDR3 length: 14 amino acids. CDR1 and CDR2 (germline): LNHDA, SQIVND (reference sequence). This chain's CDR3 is CASSRGQGGYEQYF. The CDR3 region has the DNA TGTGCCAGTAGTAGGGGACAGGGGGGCTACGAGCAGTACTTC.

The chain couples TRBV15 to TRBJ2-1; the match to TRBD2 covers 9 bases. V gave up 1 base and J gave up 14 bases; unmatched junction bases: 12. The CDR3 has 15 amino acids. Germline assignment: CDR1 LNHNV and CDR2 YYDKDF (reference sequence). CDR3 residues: CATSRVSSGVRGEFF. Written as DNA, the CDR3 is TGTGCCACCAGCAGAGTCTCTAGCGGGGTTAGGGGGGAGTTCTTC.

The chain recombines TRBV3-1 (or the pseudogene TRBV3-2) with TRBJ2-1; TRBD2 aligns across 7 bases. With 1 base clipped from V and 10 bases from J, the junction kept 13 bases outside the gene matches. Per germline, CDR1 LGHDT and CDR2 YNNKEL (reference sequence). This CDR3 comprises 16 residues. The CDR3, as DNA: TGTGCCAGCAGCCAAGCCGGCGGGACTACGGGTGGAGAGCAGTTCTTC. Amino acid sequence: CASSQAGGTTGGEQFF.

The CDR3 loop is CASSVDGRVSTEAFF. The DNA for the CDR3 is TGTGCCAGCAGCGTAGACGGGAGGGTGAGCACTGAAGCTTTCTTT. This rearrangement joins TRBV9 to TRBJ1-1; the D is unclear. The CDR3 loop spans 15 amino acids. Trimming cost V 0 bases and J 4 bases, with 13 bases left between them. Germline CDR1 reads SGDLS; CDR2 reads YYNGEE.

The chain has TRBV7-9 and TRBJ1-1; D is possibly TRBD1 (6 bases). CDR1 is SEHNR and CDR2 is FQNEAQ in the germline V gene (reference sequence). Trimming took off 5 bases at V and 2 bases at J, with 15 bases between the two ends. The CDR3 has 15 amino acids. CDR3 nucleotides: TGTGCCAGCAGCCCCCGACAGGCGCTTAACACTGAAGCTTTCTTT. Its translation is CASSPRQALNTEAFF.

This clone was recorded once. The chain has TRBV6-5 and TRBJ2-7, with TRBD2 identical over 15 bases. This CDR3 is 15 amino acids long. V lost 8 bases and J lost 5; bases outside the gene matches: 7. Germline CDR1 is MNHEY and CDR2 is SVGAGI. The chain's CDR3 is CASSGLAGGMDEQYF. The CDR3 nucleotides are TGTGCCAGCTCGGGACTAGCGGGAGGTATGGACGAGCAGTACTTC.

The CDR3: CAWSKGQINTEAFF. The CDR3 DNA sequence: TGTGCCTGGAGTAAGGGGCAGATAAACACTGAAGCTTTCTTT. V gene TRBV30 combines with J gene TRBJ1-1; tentative D call: TRBD1 (5 bases). CDR1 and CDR2 from the germline V gene are GTSNPN and SVGIG (reference sequence). The CDR3 totals 14 residues. With 2 bases removed from V and 2 bases from J, the gap between germline ends came to 12 bases.

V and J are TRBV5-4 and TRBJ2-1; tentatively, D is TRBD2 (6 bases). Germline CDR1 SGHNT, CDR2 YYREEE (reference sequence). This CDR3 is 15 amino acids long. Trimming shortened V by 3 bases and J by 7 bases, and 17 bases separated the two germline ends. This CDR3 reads CASSYTSSTRNEQFF. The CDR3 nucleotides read TGTGCCAGCAGCTACACTAGCTCTACGCGGAATGAGCAGTTCTTC.

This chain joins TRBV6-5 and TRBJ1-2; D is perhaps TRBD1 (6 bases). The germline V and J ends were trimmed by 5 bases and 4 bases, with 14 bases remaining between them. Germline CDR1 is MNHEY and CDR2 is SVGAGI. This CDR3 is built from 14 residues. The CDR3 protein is CASSPDSLSYGYTF. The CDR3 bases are TGTGCCAGCAGTCCGGACAGTCTAAGCTATGGCTACACCTTC.